The 10 T cell receptor beta chains below come from one sample, sequenced in a study of cytomegalovirus exposure and HLA in healthy donors. PCR employed 60 Vbeta and 13 Jbeta primers. Measured with immunoSEQ multiplex PCR; TCRdb has only the in-frame clones, and not every one. The sample holds over 95,000 clones, 67% seen once. The specimen was PBMCs. Receptors were obtained from a man between 18 and 35 years old in good health and CMV-seropositive.

This sequence joins TRBV9 and TRBJ2-3; D unclear. The CDR3 loop spans 16 amino acids. Germline V gene data show CDR1 as SGDLS and CDR2 as YYNGEE. V was cut by 0 bases and J by 0 bases, with 11 bases left in between. The CDR3: CASSVAWSSSTDTQYF. DNA of the CDR3: TGTGCCAGCAGCGTAGCTTGGAGTTCTAGCACAGATACGCAGTATTTT.

V usage is TRBV29-1 and J usage is TRBJ2-1; 9 bases are a match to TRBD2. The junction had 9 bases not matched to a gene; V was cut back by 4 bases and J by 2 bases. The length of the CDR3 is 16 residues. Germline CDR1 is SQVTM and CDR2 is ANQGSEA. The CDR3 nucleotides are TGCAGCGTTGGAGTCTTCGGCGGGGGGGCCTACAATGAGCAGTTCTTC. Its translation is CSVGVFGGGAYNEQFF.

This sequence joins TRBV10-3 and TRBJ1-1; TRBD1 is a possible D gene (6 bases). This CDR3 has 14 amino acids. From germline, CDR1 is ENHRY and CDR2 SYGVKD. Trimming shortened V by 8 bases and J by 4 bases, and 17 bases separated the two germline ends. In DNA, the CDR3 is TGTGCCATCCGACAGGTAGGGGGTGGCACTGAAGCTTTCTTT. Its protein product is CAIRQVGGGTEAFF.

This clone came up a few times. V and J are TRBV9 and TRBJ2-5; 12 nucleotides align to TRBD2. The CDR3 has 16 amino acids. After removal of 0 bases from V and 2 bases from J, the junction contained 2 bases not matched to a gene. Germline values: CDR1 SGDLS, CDR2 YYNGEE. CDR3 protein: CASSVATSGGQETQYF. For the CDR3, the DNA is TGTGCCAGCAGCGTAGCGACTAGCGGGGGACAAGAGACCCAGTACTTC.

This clone was counted only a few times. The chain recombines TRBV7-2 with TRBJ1-4; D is uncertain. Germline V gene sequence: CDR1 SGHTA, CDR2 FQGNSA. There are 12 residues in the CDR3. V gave up 5 bases and J gave up 15 bases, with 16 bases separating them. CDR3 nucleotides: TGTGCCAGCAGCACCAGTCCCAGTGAGGTGTTTTTT. Protein: CASSTSPSEVFF.

This chain connects TRBV6-5 to TRBJ2-7; D may be TRBD1 (5 bases). V was cut by 4 bases and J by 5 bases, with 18 bases left in between. The CDR3 contains 15 residues. Germline values: CDR1 MNHEY, CDR2 SVGAGI. The CDR3 coding sequence is TGTGCCAGCAGTTGGATCCCGCAGGGAACCAACGAGCAGTACTTC. This codes for CASSWIPQGTNEQYF.

This clone has just a few counts. The CDR3 nucleotides are TGTGCCAGCAATAAAGGGGCGGGGGGCTTCATTCAGTACTTC. It codes for CASNKGAGGFIQYF. The genes are TRBV11-2 and TRBJ2-4, with 8 bases that match TRBD2. Germline V gene lookup returns CDR1 SGHAT and CDR2 FQNNGV. This CDR3 is built from 14 residues. The J segment lost 9 bases and the V segment lost 7 bases, leaving 11 bases of the junction unmatched.

This chain joins TRBV6-5 and TRBJ2-1; unclear D gene. Germline assignment: CDR1 MNHEY and CDR2 SVGAGI. The CDR3 is made up of 15 amino acids. The V end lost 6 bases, the J end lost 12 bases, and 24 bases lay between the germline ends. The CDR3 protein is CASSSTSTFLRWQFF. CDR3 nucleotide sequence: TGTGCCAGCAGCTCTACCTCTACTTTCTTACGGTGGCAGTTCTTC.

The chain links TRBV27 to TRBJ1-5; D may be TRBD1 (6 bases). V gave up 5 bases and J gave up 6 bases, with 14 bases separating them. Germline V gene lookup returns CDR1 MNHEY and CDR2 SMNVEV (reference sequence). This CDR3 has 14 residues. As DNA, the CDR3 is TGTGCCAGCAGTCGACAGGCGGGGGGTCAGCCCCAGCATTTT. It translates to CASSRQAGGQPQHF.

Only a few counts were recorded for this clone. The chain uses TRBV4-1 and TRBJ2-3, with D unclear. The CDR3 is 13 residues long. The germline V gene encodes CDR1 MGHRA and CDR2 YSYEKL. The V end was cut by 6 bases, the J end by 2 bases, with 9 bases between. The CDR3 loop is CASSRLNTDTQYF. CDR3 bases: TGCGCCAGCAGTCGACTCAACACAGATACGCAGTATTTT.